These 15 T cell receptor beta chains came from one sample sequenced in a study of blood T cell repertoires in COVID-19 (dated by TCRdb to about 2020). The library was generated by the immunoSEQ multiplex PCR assay. TCRdb's version of the immuneACCESS table is confined to in-frame rearrangements and falls short of the full clone set. An unresolved V gene accounts for under half of the shortfall where checked; the remainder is of unknown origin. For this sample there are 200,000 to 250,000 clones; 65% to 85% appear just once. The ten largest clones add up to roughly 13% of the sample. Input material: peripheral blood. These receptors were obtained from a human donor in a cohort sampled during active COVID-19.

The rearrangement links TRBV12-3 or TRBV12-4 to TRBJ2-7; 8 nucleotides align to TRBD1. The CDR3 contains 13 residues. Unmatched junction bases numbered 8, after V lost 7 bases and J lost 6 bases. The CDR3 nucleotides are TGTGCCAGCACCCAGACAGGGGTTGGCGAGCAGTACTTC. This translates into CASTQTGVGEQYF.

The V call is TRBV6-6, the J call TRBJ2-2, with D possibly TRBD1 on 5 matching bases. V lost 5 bases, J lost 5 bases, and 12 bases lay in between. The CDR3 loop spans 14 amino acids. The germline V gene encodes CDR1 MNHNY and CDR2 SVGAGI (reference sequence). CDR3 region: CASSLDTLTGELFF. The CDR3 DNA is TGTGCCAGCAGTCTGGACACATTAACCGGGGAGCTGTTTTTT.

This chain joins TRBV5-1 and TRBJ2-1; 7 bases are shared with TRBD2. The CDR3 totals 13 residues. Germline CDR1 is SGHRS and CDR2 is YFSETQ. V lost 0 bases and J lost 8; bases outside the gene matches: 2. The CDR3 spells CASSLVAGDEQFF. The CDR3 DNA reads TGCGCCAGCAGCTTGGTTGCGGGAGATGAGCAGTTCTTC.

This clone was observed once. V is TRBV28 and J is TRBJ2-3, with TRBD2 matching 13 bases. Germline CDR1 reads MDHEN; CDR2 reads SYDVKM. Trimming cost V 4 bases and J 2 bases; bases outside gene matches: 12. CDR3 size: 19 residues. The CDR3 here is CASSSLGLAGMLDTDTQYF. The CDR3 DNA reads as TGTGCCAGCAGTTCCCTGGGACTAGCGGGGATGCTAGACACAGATACGCAGTATTTT.

This clone was seen just once. CDR3 loop: CASSFRGGETQYF. The CDR3 nucleotides read TGTGCCAGCAGCTTTCGAGGAGGAGAGACCCAGTACTTC. The V and J genes are TRBV7-9 and TRBJ2-5; tentatively, D is TRBD2 (5 bases). The CDR3 covers 13 residues. Trimming stripped 3 bases from V and 4 bases from J, with 9 bases between. CDR1 and CDR2 (germline): SEHNR, FQNEAQ (reference sequence). Full variable domain (outside the CDR3, taken from reference TRBV7-9 and TRBJ2-5): DTGVSQNPRHKITKRGQNVTFRCDPISEHNRLYWYRQTLGQGPEFLTYFQNEAQLEKSRLLSDRFSAERPKGSFSTLEIQRTEQGDSAMYLCASSFRGGETQYFGPGTRLLVL.

The chain recombines TRBV7-2 with TRBJ1-6; D gene unclear. CDR3 length: 14 residues. CDR1 and CDR2 (germline): SGHTA, FQGNSA. Deletions cut 1 base from V and 3 bases from J, with 4 bases between. This CDR3 is CASSLESYNSPLHF. CDR3 DNA: TGTGCCAGCAGCTTAGAGAGCTATAATTCACCCCTCCACTTT.

The chain employs TRBV5-1 and TRBJ1-2; 8 nucleotides align to TRBD1. The CDR3 totals 17 residues. Germline CDR1 and CDR2: SGHRS and YFSETQ. V was clipped by 2 bases and J by 2 bases; unmatched bases: 11. This chain's CDR3 is CASSFSVLTGVNYGYTF. CDR3 bases: TGCGCCAGCAGCTTTTCGGTCCTGACAGGGGTGAACTATGGCTACACCTTC.

V is TRBV6-2 or TRBV6-3 and J is TRBJ2-1; 7 nucleotides line up with TRBD1. Germline CDR1 MNHEY, CDR2 SVGEGT. The length of the CDR3 is 12 residues. V lost 4 bases to trimming and J lost 11 bases; unmatched junction nucleotides: 5. The CDR3 DNA reads TGTGCCAGCAGTTCCCCGACAGGGCAGCAGTTCTTC. Translation gives CASSSPTGQQFF.

In this sample, this clone turned up once. The CDR3 protein is CSVEGADSYEQYF. In nucleotides, the CDR3 is TGCAGCGTTGAAGGGGCCGACTCCTACGAGCAGTACTTC. V usage is TRBV29-1 and J usage is TRBJ2-7; D not certain. The CDR3 is made up of 13 amino acids. Germline V gene lookup returns CDR1 SQVTM and CDR2 ANQGSEA. V lost 1 base, J lost 0 bases, and 7 bases lay in between.

The V gene is TRBV19, the J gene TRBJ1-2; the D is unclear. Germline V gene lookup returns CDR1 LNHDA and CDR2 SQIVND (reference sequence). The CDR3 covers 12 residues. Trimming pared 3 bases from V and 4 bases from J, leaving 6 bases between. This chain's CDR3 is CASSMGTYGYTF. The DNA for the CDR3 is TGTGCCAGTAGTATGGGCACCTATGGCTACACCTTC. The whole variable domain, remainder taken from reference TRBV19 and TRBJ1-2, is DGGITQSPKYLFRKEGQNVTLSCEQNLNHDAMYWYRQDPGQGLRLIYYSQIVNDFQKGDIAEGYSVSREKKESFPLTVTSAQKNPTAFYLCASSMGTYGYTFGSGTRLTVV.

This clone showed up just a few times. This CDR3 reads CASSLTGGETLNEQFF. DNA for the CDR3: TGTGCCAGCAGTTTAACAGGGGGCGAAACGTTGAATGAGCAGTTCTTC. V gene TRBV6-5 combines with J gene TRBJ2-1; 9 bases are a match to TRBD1. This CDR3 contains 16 residues. Germline CDR1 and CDR2: MNHEY and SVGAGI. V shed 4 bases and J 7 bases; nucleotides not matched to a gene: 11.

CDR3 protein: CASSLTSDSSYSYEQYF. CDR3 nucleotides: TGTGCCAGCAGTTTAACCTCGGACAGCTCCTATTCCTACGAGCAGTACTTC. This chain uses TRBV28 with TRBJ2-7, with a possible D match to TRBD1 (6 bases). Germline V gives CDR1 MDHEN, CDR2 SYDVKM. The germline V and J ends were trimmed by 2 bases and 1 base, with 18 bases remaining between them. The CDR3 loop spans 17 amino acids. Full variable domain (missing parts from reference TRBV28 and TRBJ2-7): DVKVTQSSRYLVKRTGEKVFLECVQDMDHENMFWYRQDPGLGLRLIYFSYDVKMKEKGDIPEGYSVSREKKERFSLILESASTNQTSMYLCASSLTSDSSYSYEQYFGPGTRLTVT.

The V and J genes are TRBV5-1 and TRBJ2-1; 9 nucleotides line up with TRBD2. Trimming cost V 4 bases and J 8 bases; bases outside gene matches: 10. Germline V gene data show CDR1 as SGHRS and CDR2 as YFSETQ. The CDR3 is 15 residues long. The CDR3 here is CASSPGRGGGDEQFF. Written as DNA, the CDR3 is TGCGCCAGCAGCCCCGGAAGGGGCGGGGGGGATGAGCAGTTCTTC.

This clone showed up just a few times. The V gene is TRBV5-1, the J gene TRBJ2-1, with 13 bases that match TRBD2. The CDR3 is 16 amino acids. CDR1 and CDR2 from the germline V gene are SGHRS and YFSETQ. V trimming: 4 bases; J trimming: 9 bases; junction bases outside the gene matches: 10. CDR3: CASSASTSGRAVEQFF. The CDR3 nucleotides are TGCGCCAGCAGCGCCTCTACTAGCGGGAGGGCCGTTGAGCAGTTCTTC.

This chain uses TRBV29-1 with TRBJ1-2; D gene unclear. Trimming stripped 2 bases from V and 2 bases from J, with 9 bases between. Germline V gene data show CDR1 as SQVTM and CDR2 as ANQGSEA. The CDR3 covers 13 residues. This CDR3 reads CSVETSYNYGYTF. The CDR3 DNA sequence: TGCAGCGTTGAAACTTCATACAACTATGGCTACACCTTC.